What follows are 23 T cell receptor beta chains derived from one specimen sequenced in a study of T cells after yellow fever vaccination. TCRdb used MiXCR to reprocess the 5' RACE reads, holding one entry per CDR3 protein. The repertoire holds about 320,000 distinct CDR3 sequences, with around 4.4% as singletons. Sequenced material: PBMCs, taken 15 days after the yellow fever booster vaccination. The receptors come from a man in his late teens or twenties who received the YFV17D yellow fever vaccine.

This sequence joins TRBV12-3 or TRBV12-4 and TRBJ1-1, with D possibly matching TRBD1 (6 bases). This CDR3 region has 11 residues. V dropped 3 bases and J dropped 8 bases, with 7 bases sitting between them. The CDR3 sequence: CASSLTGEAFF. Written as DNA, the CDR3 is TGTGCCAGCAGTTTGACAGGAGAAGCTTTCTTT.

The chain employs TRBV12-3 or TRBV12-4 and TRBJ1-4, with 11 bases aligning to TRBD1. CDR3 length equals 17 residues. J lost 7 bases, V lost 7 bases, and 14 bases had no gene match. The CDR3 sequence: CASMSGGQGGLGEKLFF. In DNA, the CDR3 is TGTGCCAGCATGTCCGGGGGACAGGGGGGACTCGGTGAAAAACTGTTTTTT.

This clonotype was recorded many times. In nucleotides, the CDR3 is TGTGCCAGCAGCTTTGACACAGCCTTAGGGTACGAGCAGTACTTC. Translating it yields CASSFDTALGYEQYF. The chain combines TRBV6-1 with TRBJ2-7, with no clear D. CDR1 is MNHNS and CDR2 is SASEGT in the germline V gene. V was pared by 6 bases and J by 4 bases, with 19 bases between. This CDR3 contains 15 residues.

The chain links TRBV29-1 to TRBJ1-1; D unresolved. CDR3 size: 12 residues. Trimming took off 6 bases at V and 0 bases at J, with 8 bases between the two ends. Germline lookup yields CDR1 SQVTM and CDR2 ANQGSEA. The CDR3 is CSVWVMNTEAFF. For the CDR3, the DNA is TGCAGCGTATGGGTAATGAACACTGAAGCTTTCTTT.

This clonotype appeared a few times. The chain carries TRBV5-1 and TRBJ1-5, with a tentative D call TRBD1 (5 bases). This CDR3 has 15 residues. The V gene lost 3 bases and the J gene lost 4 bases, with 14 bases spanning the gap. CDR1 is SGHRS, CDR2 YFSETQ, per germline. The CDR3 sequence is CASSSSGFPNQPQHF. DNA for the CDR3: TGCGCCAGCAGCTCATCAGGGTTTCCAAATCAGCCCCAGCATTTT.

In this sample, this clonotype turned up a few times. The CDR3 sequence is CASSLGAQTNTGELFF. The CDR3 DNA is TGTGCCAGCAGCCTAGGGGCCCAAACGAACACCGGGGAGCTGTTTTTT. The chain combines TRBV7-3 with TRBJ2-2, with TRBD1 as a possible D gene (5 bases). Germline CDR1 reads SGHTA; CDR2 reads FQGTGA. This CDR3 is built from 16 residues. V was clipped by 5 bases and J by 0 bases, with 13 bases between them.

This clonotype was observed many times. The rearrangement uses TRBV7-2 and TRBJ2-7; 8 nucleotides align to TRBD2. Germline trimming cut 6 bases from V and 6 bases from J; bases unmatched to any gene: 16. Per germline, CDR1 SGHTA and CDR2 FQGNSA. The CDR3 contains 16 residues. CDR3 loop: CASSITPPGAGGEQYF. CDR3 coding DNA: TGTGCCAGCAGTATCACCCCGCCTGGGGCGGGGGGCGAGCAGTACTTC.

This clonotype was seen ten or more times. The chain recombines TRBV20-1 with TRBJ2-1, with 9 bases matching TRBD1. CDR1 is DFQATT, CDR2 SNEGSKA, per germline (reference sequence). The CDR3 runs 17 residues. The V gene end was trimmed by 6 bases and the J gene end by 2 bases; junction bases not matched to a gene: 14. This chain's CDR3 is CSASTGGQRSPYNEQFF. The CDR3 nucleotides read TGCAGTGCGAGCACAGGGGGCCAGCGGTCCCCCTACAATGAGCAGTTCTTC.

The CDR3 here is CASSLDREHGYEQYV. CDR3 DNA: TGTGCCAGCAGCTTGGATCGGGAACACGGGTACGAGCAGTACGTC. This chain links TRBV5-6 with TRBJ2-7, with a possible D match to TRBD2 (5 bases). The germline CDR1 and CDR2 sequences are SGHDT and YYEEEE. Trimming took 0 bases from V and 4 from J, leaving 14 bases between them. CDR3 length: 15 residues.

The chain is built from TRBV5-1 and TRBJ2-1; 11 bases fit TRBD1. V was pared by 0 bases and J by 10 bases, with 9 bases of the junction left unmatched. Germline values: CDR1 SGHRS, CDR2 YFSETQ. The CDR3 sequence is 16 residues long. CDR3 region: CASSLASGQGVQEQFF. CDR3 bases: TGCGCCAGCAGCTTGGCCTCGGGACAGGGGGTTCAAGAGCAGTTCTTC. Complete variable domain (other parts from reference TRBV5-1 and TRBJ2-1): KAGVTQTPRYLIKTRGQQVTLSCSPISGHRSVSWYQQTPGQGLQFLFEYFSETQRNKGNFPGRFSGRQFSNSRSEMNVSTLELGDSALYLCASSLASGQGVQEQFFGPGTRLTVL.

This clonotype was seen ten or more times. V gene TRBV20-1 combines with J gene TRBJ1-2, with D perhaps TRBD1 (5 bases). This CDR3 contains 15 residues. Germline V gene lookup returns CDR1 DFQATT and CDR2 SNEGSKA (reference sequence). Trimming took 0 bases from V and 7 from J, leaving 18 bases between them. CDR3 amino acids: CSARDRGTGVGGYTF. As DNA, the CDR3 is TGCAGTGCTAGAGATCGAGGGACGGGAGTTGGTGGCTACACCTTC.

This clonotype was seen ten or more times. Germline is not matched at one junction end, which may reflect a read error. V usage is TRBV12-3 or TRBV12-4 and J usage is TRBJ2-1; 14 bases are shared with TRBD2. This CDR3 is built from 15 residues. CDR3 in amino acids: CASGDLGLAGAARYF. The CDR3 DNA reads TGTGCCAGCGGTGATCTGGGACTAGCGGGGGCCGCTAGGTACTTC.

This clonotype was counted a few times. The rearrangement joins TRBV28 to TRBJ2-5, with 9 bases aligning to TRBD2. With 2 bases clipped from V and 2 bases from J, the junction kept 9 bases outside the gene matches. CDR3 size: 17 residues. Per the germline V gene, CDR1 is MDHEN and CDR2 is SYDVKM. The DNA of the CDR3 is TGTGCCAGCAGTTTAAAGCGGGAGGATGCCTCTCAAGAGACCCAGTACTTC. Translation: CASSLKREDASQETQYF.

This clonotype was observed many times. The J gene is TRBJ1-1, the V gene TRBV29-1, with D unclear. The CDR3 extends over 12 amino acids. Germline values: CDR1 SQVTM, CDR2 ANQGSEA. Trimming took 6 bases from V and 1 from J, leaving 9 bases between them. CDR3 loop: CSVFPQNTEAFF. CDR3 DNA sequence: TGCAGCGTCTTCCCACAGAACACTGAAGCTTTCTTT.

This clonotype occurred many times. The CDR3 sequence: CAITGRMNTEAFF. In DNA, the CDR3 is TGTGCCATCACCGGACGGATGAACACTGAAGCTTTCTTT. This chain uses TRBV10-3 with TRBJ1-1; D uncertain. The CDR3 is made up of 13 amino acids. CDR1 and CDR2 (germline): ENHRY, SYGVKD. V was clipped by 7 bases and J by 0 bases, with 9 bases between them.

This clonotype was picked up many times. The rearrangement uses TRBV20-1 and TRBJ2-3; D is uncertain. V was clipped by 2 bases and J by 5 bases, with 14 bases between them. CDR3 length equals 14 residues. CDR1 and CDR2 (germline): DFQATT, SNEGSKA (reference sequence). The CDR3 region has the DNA TGCAGTGCTAGAACTCTAGGATTAGAAGATACGCAGTATTTT. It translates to CSARTLGLEDTQYF.

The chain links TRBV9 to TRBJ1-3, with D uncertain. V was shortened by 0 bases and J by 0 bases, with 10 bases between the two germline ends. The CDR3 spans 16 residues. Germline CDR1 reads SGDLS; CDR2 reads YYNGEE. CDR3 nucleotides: TGTGCCAGCAGCGTAGACAGTCACACCTCTGGAAACACCATATATTTT. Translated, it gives CASSVDSHTSGNTIYF.

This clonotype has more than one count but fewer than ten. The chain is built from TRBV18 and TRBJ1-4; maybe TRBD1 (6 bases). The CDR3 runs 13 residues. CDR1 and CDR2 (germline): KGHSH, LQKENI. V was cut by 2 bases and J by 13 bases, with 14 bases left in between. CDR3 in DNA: TGTGCCAGCTCACCAGGCTTCCGGGACACACTGTTTTTT. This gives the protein CASSPGFRDTLFF.

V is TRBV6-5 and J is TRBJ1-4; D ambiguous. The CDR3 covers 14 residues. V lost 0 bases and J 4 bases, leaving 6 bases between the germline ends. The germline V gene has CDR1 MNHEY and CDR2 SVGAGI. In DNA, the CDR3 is TGTGCCAGCAGTTACTCAAGGGTTAATGAAAAACTGTTTTTT. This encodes CASSYSRVNEKLFF.

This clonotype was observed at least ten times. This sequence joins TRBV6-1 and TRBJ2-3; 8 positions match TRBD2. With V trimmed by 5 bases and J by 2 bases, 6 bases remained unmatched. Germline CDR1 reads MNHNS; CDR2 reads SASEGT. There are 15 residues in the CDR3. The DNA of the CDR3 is TGTGCCAGCAGTTTAGCGGGGTCCTCCACAGATACGCAGTATTTT. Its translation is CASSLAGSSTDTQYF.

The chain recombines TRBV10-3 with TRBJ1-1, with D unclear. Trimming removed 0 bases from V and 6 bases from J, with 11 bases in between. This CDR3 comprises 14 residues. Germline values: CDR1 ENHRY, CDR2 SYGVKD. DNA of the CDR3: TGTGCCATCAGTGAGTCTCGGGGTTCATCTGAAGCTTTCTTT. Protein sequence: CAISESRGSSEAFF.

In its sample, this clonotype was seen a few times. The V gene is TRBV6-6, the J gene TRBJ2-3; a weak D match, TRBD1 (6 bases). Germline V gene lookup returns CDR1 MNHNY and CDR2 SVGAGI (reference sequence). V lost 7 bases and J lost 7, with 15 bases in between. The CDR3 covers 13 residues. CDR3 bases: TGTGCCAGCACCTTGACAGGCGAAAATACGCAGTATTTT. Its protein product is CASTLTGENTQYF.

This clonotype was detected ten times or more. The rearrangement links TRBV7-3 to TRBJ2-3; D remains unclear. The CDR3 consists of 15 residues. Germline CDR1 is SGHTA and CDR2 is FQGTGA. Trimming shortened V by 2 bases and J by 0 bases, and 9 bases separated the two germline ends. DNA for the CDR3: TGTGCCAGCAGCTTAGGGCTCCTCAGCACAGATACGCAGTATTTT. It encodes CASSLGLLSTDTQYF.